What follows describes a single TCR beta chain. In the authors' methods: The authors estimated nucleated cell counts from reference gene primer amplification. Repertoires were generated with immunoSEQ multiplex PCR, while TCRdb's copy carries only in-frame clones and drops some. Clone size and V and J calls were adopted from that table, with D and trimming inferred from the DNA. Counted here are some 260,000 clones, approximately 88% occurring once; the ten biggest clones make up roughly 10%. The data were taken from a study of blood T cell repertoires in COVID-19. Overall study: Sites in the United States, Italy and Spain provided acute and convalescent COVID-19 samples. The cDNA or gDNA used as material had been derived from T cells, B-cell-depleted T cells, or PBMCs.

Per germline, CDR1 MNHNS and CDR2 SASEGT. V was pared by 2 bases and J by 3 bases, with 7 bases of the junction left unmatched. CDR3 size: 15 residues. Source material: peripheral blood. The TCR sequence derives from a woman in her seventies with COVID-19, enrolled during active disease. The J gene is TRBJ2-7, the V gene TRBV6-1; 7 nucleotides line up with TRBD1. CDR3 sequence reads: CASSEQTGPDYEQYF. Here the CDR3 DNA reads TGTGCCAGCAGTGAACAGACAGGGCCCGACTACGAGCAGTACTTC.